Listed below are T cell receptor beta chains from one sample, sequenced in a study of blood T cell repertoires in COVID-19. TCRdb's copy holds only in-frame clones and misses some; the assay was immunoSEQ multiplex PCR. Of roughly 100,000 clones in the sample, around nine tenths were seen once. Sequenced input: peripheral blood. All receptors derive from an elderly woman in a cohort sampled during active COVID-19. Each CDR3 is given without its conserved first and last residue. Size values are once, few and many counts, or a class for expanded clones, and some rows have none.

j_call | v_call | clone_size | cdr3_aa
TRBJ2-7 | TRBV5-4 | . | ASSPEGRGDYEQY
TRBJ1-6 | TRBV2 | few | ASSPGTNNSPLH
TRBJ1-2 | TRBV20-1 | . | SASSPDRANYGYT
TRBJ2-4 | TRBV5-1 | . | ASSGTGAKNIQY
TRBJ1-2 | TRBV18 | once | ASSPPSSIGGYT
TRBJ2-1 | TRBV7-9 | . | ASSQIRENEQF
TRBJ2-4 | TRBV6-2/TRBV6-3 | . | ASTPGRGRGAKNIQY
TRBJ1-1 | TRBV7-3 | . | ASSLRGSGDTEAF
TRBJ2-1 | TRBV2 | . | ASSEGTSGREQF
TRBJ1-3 | TRBV4-2 | . | ASSPQGRGGNTIY
TRBJ2-2 | TRBV7-3 | . | ASSPGGGTGELF
TRBJ2-3 | TRBV29-1 | . | SAQGTGTDTQY
TRBJ2-7 | TRBV5-4 | . | ASSESGQQGYEQY
TRBJ2-2 | TRBV29-1 | . | SAQTGGTGELF
TRBJ2-3 | TRBV18 | . | ASSPGTSGSDTQY
TRBJ1-2 | TRBV27 | . | ASSYQGFVGYT
TRBJ2-7 | TRBV13 | . | ASSRLADGLGQY
TRBJ1-4 | TRBV5-1 | . | ASRRTTNEKLF
TRBJ1-2 | TRBV18 | . | ASSPQQGDYGYT
TRBJ1-2 | TRBV2 | . | ASSLGADYGYT
TRBJ2-1 | TRBV24-1 | once | ATSDFQGGNEQF
TRBJ2-5 | TRBV18 | . | ASTTSPGQGGETQY
TRBJ2-1 | TRBV7-3 | . | ASSLQGAYNEQF
TRBJ1-2 | TRBV2 | many | ASRMEQAYYGYT
TRBJ2-3 | TRBV5-4 | . | ASSVEFAGRGTDTQY
TRBJ1-5 | TRBV19 | . | ASSSRGGVSNQPQH
TRBJ2-7 | TRBV12-3/TRBV12-4 | once | ASSLGGSEY
TRBJ1-2 | TRBV7-6 | . | ASSLGQGAAGGYT
TRBJ2-2 | TRBV7-9 | . | ASTIPGTGELF
TRBJ1-2 | TRBV28 | . | ASSVETTGGYGYT
TRBJ1-5 | TRBV28 | few | ASTILQQVGNQPQH
TRBJ2-1 | TRBV18 | once | ASSPGLADNEQF
TRBJ2-3 | TRBV9 | . | ASSVGDTQY
TRBJ2-2 | TRBV7-6 | . | ASSLVLGEGPGELF
TRBJ2-3 | TRBV25-1 | . | ASSETTIANTDTQY
TRBJ2-7 | TRBV7-9 | . | ASSPRTGGIYEQY
TRBJ2-7 | TRBV2 | . | ASRGRGLPGLDEQY
TRBJ2-7 | TRBV19 | once | APSMSLEQY
TRBJ2-2 | TRBV24-1 | . | ATSDLGPLNTGELF
TRBJ1-2 | TRBV5-8 | . | ASSLGQGGRTYGYT
TRBJ2-1 | TRBV3-1/TRBV3-2 | . | ASSLLAGGQF
TRBJ2-3 | TRBV6-5 | . | ASSPNRGDTQY